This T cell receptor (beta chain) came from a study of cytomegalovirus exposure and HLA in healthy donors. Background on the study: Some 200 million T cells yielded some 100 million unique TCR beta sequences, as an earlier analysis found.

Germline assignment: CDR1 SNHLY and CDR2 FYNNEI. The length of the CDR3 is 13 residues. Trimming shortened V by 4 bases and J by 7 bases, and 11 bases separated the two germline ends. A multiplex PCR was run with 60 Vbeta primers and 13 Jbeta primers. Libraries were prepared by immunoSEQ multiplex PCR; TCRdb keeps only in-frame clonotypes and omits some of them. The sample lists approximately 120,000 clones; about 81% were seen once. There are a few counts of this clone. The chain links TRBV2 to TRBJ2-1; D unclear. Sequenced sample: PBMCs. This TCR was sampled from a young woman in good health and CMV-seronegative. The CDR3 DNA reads TGTGCCAGCAGTGGAGCGTTCGGGAATGAGCAGTTCTTC. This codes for CASSGAFGNEQFF. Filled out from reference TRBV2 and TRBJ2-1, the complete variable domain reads EPEVTQTPSHQVTQMGQEVILRCVPISNHLYFYWYRQILGQKVEFLVSFYNNEISEKSEIFDDQFSVERPDGSNFTLKIRSTKLEDSAMYFCASSGAFGNEQFFGPGTRLTVL.